The 5 T cell receptor beta chains given below trace back to one sample, sequenced in a study of T-cell memory formation after mild COVID-19. TCRdb independently ran MiXCR on the 5' RACE reads; one entry per CDR3 protein. The table lists around 130,000 distinct CDR3 sequences, around a sixth of them singletons. Sequencing was carried out using PBMCs or a T cell subset sorted from them (not recorded which). Source of these receptors: an adult woman who had mild COVID-19 (a few samples of this study predate the infection). Cell type and time point are not known.

This clonotype turned up a few times. The V call is TRBV5-4, the J call TRBJ2-7; D is unresolved. V dropped 4 bases and J dropped 6 bases, with 11 bases sitting between them. The CDR3 runs 12 residues. Germline V lookup: CDR1 SGHNT, CDR2 YYREEE (reference sequence). The CDR3 loop reads CASSPNLSEQYF. The DNA of the CDR3 is TGTGCCAGCAGCCCGAACCTTAGCGAGCAGTACTTC.

This clonotype came up many times. V and J are TRBV12-3 or TRBV12-4 and TRBJ2-7, with 7 bases aligning to TRBD1. V was pared by 1 base and J by 3 bases, with 3 bases of the junction left unmatched. This CDR3 comprises 14 residues. In nucleotides, the CDR3 is TGTGCCAGCAGTTTAGGACAGGGAGTCTACGAGCAGTACTTC. As protein: CASSLGQGVYEQYF.

The V gene is TRBV2, the J gene TRBJ2-2; unclear D gene. CDR3 length: 10 amino acids. V lost 8 bases to trimming and J lost 7 bases, with 5 bases between them. CDR1 is SNHLY, CDR2 FYNNEI, per germline. The chain's CDR3 is CASSSGELFF. DNA for the CDR3: TGTGCCAGCTCAAGCGGGGAGCTGTTTTTT.

The chain uses TRBV20-1 and TRBJ1-1; TRBD1 aligns across 7 bases. After removal of 3 bases from V and 0 bases from J, the junction contained 1 base not matched to a gene. This CDR3 is built from 13 residues. From germline, CDR1 is DFQATT and CDR2 SNEGSKA (reference sequence). Here the CDR3 DNA reads TGCAGTGCTAGGGGACAGATGAACACTGAAGCTTTCTTT. It encodes CSARGQMNTEAFF.

The chain carries TRBV12-3 or TRBV12-4 and TRBJ1-2; the D is unclear. The CDR3 runs 15 residues. The V gene lost 6 bases and the J gene lost 0 bases, with 14 bases spanning the gap. The DNA of the CDR3 is TGTGCCAGCAGCAGAAAAGGCTACTCTAACTATGGCTACACCTTC. Protein: CASSRKGYSNYGYTF.